This paragraph reports one TCR beta chain. Its cognate antigen is unknown. The V gene lost 1 base and the J gene lost 8 bases, with 11 bases spanning the gap. CDR3 length: 13 amino acids. From germline, CDR1 is SGHDN and CDR2 FVKESK. The template for TCR beta VDJ and CDR3 sequence profiling was genomic DNA. MiXCR, applied by TCRdb to the reads, yields one record per CDR3 protein. The table lists approximately 380,000 distinct CDR3 sequences, roughly 64% of them singletons. This record belongs to a study of CD8+CD57+ T cells in acquired aplastic anemia. Study at large: Mean DNA quantity obtained from sorted CD4+ and CD8+ cells was about 3.2 ug. Healthy-donor CD4+ cells averaged approximately 9.8 million reads.

Study-wide results and caveats: Controls and patients did not differ significantly in CD8+ Simpson's diversity.

The origin of this receptor is a human donor in good health, serving as a control. This chain uses TRBV14 with TRBJ1-1; no clear D. Sequencing was done on a sample of sorted CD4+, CD8+, or CD8+CD57+ T cells (not recorded which) from PBMCs. CDR3 in DNA: TGTGCCAGCAGCCAAGGAAGGGCGGGGGAAGCTTTCTTT. It yields the protein CASSQGRAGEAFF.